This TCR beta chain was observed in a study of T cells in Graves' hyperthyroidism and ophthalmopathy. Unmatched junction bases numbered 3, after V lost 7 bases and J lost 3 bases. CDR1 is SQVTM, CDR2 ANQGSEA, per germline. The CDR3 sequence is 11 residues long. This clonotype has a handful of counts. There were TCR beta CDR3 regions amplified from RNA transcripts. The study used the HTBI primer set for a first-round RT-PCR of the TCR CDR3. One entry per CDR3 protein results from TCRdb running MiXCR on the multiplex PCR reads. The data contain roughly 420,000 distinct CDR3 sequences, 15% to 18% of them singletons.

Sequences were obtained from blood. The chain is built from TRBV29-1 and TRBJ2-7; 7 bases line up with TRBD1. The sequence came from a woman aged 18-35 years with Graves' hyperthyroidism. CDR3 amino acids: CSAGTVYEQYF. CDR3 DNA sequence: TGCAGCGCCGGGACAGTCTACGAGCAGTACTTC.